The present entry profiles one T cell receptor (beta chain) with its context. Its specificity is not known. The CDR3 has 13 residues. CDR1 is SGHRS and CDR2 is YFSETQ in the germline V gene. Trimming left V 3 bases short and J 3 bases short, with 6 bases between. This specimen comes from a study of OX40 agonist ivuxolimab in advanced cancers. In the study overall: Enrolled patients in dose escalation had cancers that were hepatocellular carcinoma, melanoma, renal cell or head and neck cancer.

Assay: immunoSEQ multiplex PCR; the TCRdb copy retains only in-frame clones and omits some. In the table there are 71,000 or so clones, around 80% of which are singletons. Study-level findings and limits: Antigen specificity remained undetermined for the expanded peripheral T cells. The CD4+ and CD8+ T cells in the blood had expanded clonally by week 6 at 0.1 to 3.0 mg/kg.

Specimen: CD4+ or CD8+ T cells sorted from blood, collected in a trial of the OX40 agonist ivuxolimab. The sequence derives from an adult with an advanced solid tumor such as melanoma, head and neck, liver or kidney cancer. This sequence joins TRBV5-1 and TRBJ2-2; the D gene is possibly TRBD2 (5 bases). The CDR3 sequence: CASSSGYTGELFF. The CDR3 DNA sequence: TGCGCCAGCAGCTCGGGGTACACCGGGGAGCTGTTTTTT. The entire variable domain, with the rest obtained from reference TRBV5-1 and TRBJ2-2, is as follows: KAGVTQTPRYLIKTRGQQVTLSCSPISGHRSVSWYQQTPGQGLQFLFEYFSETQRNKGNFPGRFSGRQFSNSRSEMNVSTLELGDSALYLCASSSGYTGELFFGEGSRLTVL.